This T cell receptor beta chain originates from a study of T cells after yellow fever vaccination. Study findings and constraints: Peaking on day 5 versus 15, the secondary response was faster but weaker. Reappearance after the booster was observed for most primary-vaccination clones (96% CD4, roughly 88% CD8).

This CDR3 has 15 residues. J lost 4 bases, V lost 6 bases, and 14 bases had no gene match. Per the germline V gene, CDR1 is DFQATT and CDR2 is SNEGSKA (reference sequence). This clonotype showed up many times. Its matching antigen is unknown. Template switching by 5'RACE produced TCR cDNA, adding a universal primer site and UMIs. One entry per CDR3 protein results from TCRdb running MiXCR on the 5' RACE reads. The sample gives around 300,000 distinct CDR3 sequences, over 10% of which show up once; 0.45% to 0.65% is in the top ten. Source: CD4+ T cells sorted from PBMCs, taken 45 days after the yellow fever booster vaccination. V is TRBV20-1 and J is TRBJ1-2; 7 bases line up with TRBD1. This sequence originates from a man aged 25 to 40 who received the YFV17D yellow fever vaccine. As DNA, the CDR3 is TGCAGTGCAAAAGGCTCAGGACAGGTGGCCTATGGCTACACCTTC. This gives the protein CSAKGSGQVAYGYTF.